A selection of T cell receptor beta chains follows, all from one sample in a study of T cells expressing NK-cell markers. TCRdb reprocessed the 5' RACE reads and keeps a single row for each CDR3 protein, giving no DNA. The listing contains under 600,000 distinct CDR3 sequences. Material: blood T cells: a sorted CD56 or NKG2C T cell subset, CD4+ or CD8+ T cells, or bulk PBMC T cells (not recorded which). The receptors come from a woman aged 50 to 65 in good health. CDR3s include the opening cysteine and the closing phenylalanine or tryptophan.

TRBJ1-2	15	TRBV4-1	CASSQTPGTGYYYTF
TRBJ2-7	14	TRBV30	CAWSTLPPNYEQYF
TRBJ2-1	15	TRBV10-3	CAISESTRTHNEQFF
TRBJ1-5	14	TRBV19	CASSGSGTGKPQHF
TRBJ2-3	17	TRBV11-3	CASSFPGTDASTDTQYF
TRBJ2-3	15	TRBV10-3	CAISPRSGRRDTQYF
TRBJ2-3	14	TRBV6-6	CASSGTTYTDTQYF
TRBJ2-6	19	TRBV5-1	CASSPGPRGSSAGANVLTF
TRBJ2-2	15	TRBV5-6	CASSTGTPGTGELFF
TRBJ2-1	16	TRBV11-2	CASRVAGGSAANEQFF
TRBJ2-7	15	TRBV12-3/TRBV12-4	CASSPGHLFPLEQYF
TRBJ2-6	15	TRBV19	CASSSRLGGANVLTF
TRBJ2-2	15	TRBV11-2	CASSFRGGGSGELFF
TRBJ2-1	15	TRBV20-1	CSARDLSGHGNEQFF
TRBJ1-2	15	TRBV3-1	CASSQDFRTGDGYTF
TRBJ2-7	13	TRBV5-1	CASSLGGPREQYF
TRBJ2-5	15	TRBV24-1	CATSDPLADQETQYF
TRBJ2-3	17	TRBV11-3	CASSSRTSGRAADTQYF
TRBJ2-1	13	TRBV24-1	CATSRQNTNEQFF
TRBJ2-3	13	TRBV27	CASRRREVDTQYF
TRBJ2-3	12	TRBV4-1	CASSLGTSAPYF
TRBJ1-2	13	TRBV7-9	CASSLGTNYGYTF
TRBJ2-1	12	TRBV20-1	CSARSWADEQFF
TRBJ1-1	13	TRBV7-8	CASSLMGQSEAFF
TRBJ1-1	14	TRBV25-1	CASSEWGRGAEAFF
TRBJ2-4	12	TRBV12-3/TRBV12-4	CASSSPLERKYF
TRBJ2-3	13	TRBV29-1	CSESDRGTDTQYF
TRBJ1-5	18	TRBV5-5	CASSSMPGQGGVNQPQHF
TRBJ2-7	17	TRBV5-1	CASSLAGPQGAPYEQYF
TRBJ2-1	14	TRBV25-1	CASSESFRQAGPFF
TRBJ1-3	15	TRBV11-2	CASSRGQGIGNTIYF
TRBJ2-3	14	TRBV5-1	CASRAGVLADTQYF
TRBJ2-1	15	TRBV19	CASSKGGGPHNEQFF
TRBJ2-1	14	TRBV4-1	CASSQDRRGNEQFF
TRBJ2-3	18	TRBV7-8	CASSLGTSTSGRQGTQYF
TRBJ2-7	16	TRBV6-5	CASSSTKQGSPGEQYF
TRBJ2-7	14	TRBV3-1	CASSHSASGGEQYF
TRBJ2-1	16	TRBV24-1	CATSDPGTSIHNEQFF
TRBJ2-3	11	TRBV11-2	CASQRGDTQYF
TRBJ2-1	16	TRBV12-3/TRBV12-4	CASTPQTGLSYNEQFF
TRBJ2-1	11	TRBV20-1	CSAPGVYEQFF
TRBJ2-2	17	TRBV4-1	CASSHHRGRKGDGELFF
TRBJ2-3	15	TRBV29-1	CSVRLDRGWAYTQYF
TRBJ2-3	17	TRBV19	CASTGQGIGGGTDTQYF
TRBJ2-1	16	TRBV15	CATSRDLASGNNEQFF
TRBJ1-1	14	TRBV28	CASSARTANTEAFF
TRBJ1-1	15	TRBV12-3/TRBV12-4	CASTRTPALNTEAFF
TRBJ2-2	21	TRBV4-1	CASSQRLNGAGLAESPARLFF
TRBJ2-1	15	TRBV4-1	CASTSGSSSYNEQFF
TRBJ1-5	14	TRBV5-5	CASTGEGSYQPQHF
TRBJ2-1	14	TRBV12-3/TRBV12-4	CASSGTRRNNEQFF
TRBJ1-1	16	TRBV15	CATSRGRQGLNTEAFF
TRBJ2-1	17	TRBV12-3/TRBV12-4	CASSLPILAGPNNEQFF
TRBJ1-1	16	TRBV11-3	CASSLGLGRSNTEAFF
TRBJ2-2	17	TRBV28	CASSPTGAGAGGGELFF
TRBJ2-5	16	TRBV7-8	CASSPRQGGTQETQYF
TRBJ2-1	19	TRBV5-1	CASSLGGQSRGRSYNEQFF
TRBJ1-1	15	TRBV30	CAWSVRTYENTEAFF
TRBJ1-5	14	TRBV21-1	CAKAGRKSNQPQHF